A single sample gave rise to the 31 T cell receptor beta chains below, sequenced in a study of blood T cell repertoires in COVID-19. The repertoire was sequenced with immunoSEQ multiplex PCR; TCRdb's copy has only in-frame clones and lacks some. The repertoire has some 83,000 clones, roughly 89% of them found once; the top ten carry around 5.1%. The specimen sequenced was peripheral blood. The receptors were sampled from a woman aged 80 or older with active or convalescent COVID-19.

V and J are TRBV18 and TRBJ1-5, with D maybe TRBD1 (5 bases). CDR3 length: 13 residues. Germline CDR1 is KGHSH and CDR2 is LQKENI. The V end lost 5 bases, the J end lost 4 bases, and 9 bases lay between the germline ends. CDR3 DNA: TGTGCCAGCTCAAGGGGTAGGAATCAGCCCCAGCATTTT. It yields the protein CASSRGRNQPQHF.

This chain links TRBV6-5 with TRBJ1-2; D is uncertain. Trimming shortened V by 6 bases and J by 8 bases, and 13 bases separated the two germline ends. CDR3 length equals 12 residues. Germline CDR1 is MNHEY and CDR2 is SVGAGI. The CDR3 DNA reads as TGTGCCAGCAGCCCGGGCCCTAGCGGCTACACCTTC. Translation gives CASSPGPSGYTF.

The chain links TRBV5-4 to TRBJ2-3; unclear D gene. Trimming shortened V by 4 bases and J by 0 bases, and 12 bases separated the two germline ends. Germline loops: CDR1 SGHNT, CDR2 YYREEE (reference sequence). This CDR3 has 15 amino acids. DNA for the CDR3: TGTGCCAGCAGCCCCCAGCTGACTAGCACAGATACGCAGTATTTT. It is translated as CASSPQLTSTDTQYF. The complete variable domain, with remaining parts taken from reference TRBV5-4 and TRBJ2-3, reads ETGVTQSPTHLIKTRGQQVTLRCSSQSGHNTVSWYQQALGQGPQFIFQYYREEENGRGNFPPRFSGLQFPNYSSELNVNALELDDSALYLCASSPQLTSTDTQYFGPGTRLTVL.

This chain joins TRBV12-1 and TRBJ2-7; TRBD1 is taken as the D call from the table, unchecked against the DNA. TRBV12-1 is labeled a pseudogene. The CDR3 extends over 16 amino acids. CDR3 nucleotides: TGTGCCAGCAGCTTTCCCGCCGGGACAGGGAGCAACGAGCAGTACTTC. Residues: CASSFPAGTGSNEQYF.

The rearrangement joins TRBV6-1 to TRBJ2-7, with D possibly matching TRBD2 (7 bases). The germline V gene has CDR1 MNHNS and CDR2 SASEGT. CDR3 length: 15 amino acids. V was pared by 7 bases and J by 6 bases, with 22 bases between. The CDR3 DNA sequence: TGTGCCAGCAACCTGAGGGGGGGATCAGTAAGCGAGCAGTACTTC. Its translation is CASNLRGGSVSEQYF.

The rearrangement links TRBV5-1 to TRBJ1-1; D is undetermined. The CDR3 runs to 16 residues. The V gene's germline CDR1 is SGHRS and CDR2 YFSETQ. V lost 0 bases and J lost 1, with 13 bases in between. CDR3 in amino acids: CASSLEDSRGNTEAFF. The CDR3 coding sequence is TGCGCCAGCAGCTTGGAGGATAGTCGGGGGAACACTGAAGCTTTCTTT. Using reference TRBV5-1 and TRBJ1-1 for the parts outside the CDR3, the full variable domain is KAGVTQTPRYLIKTRGQQVTLSCSPISGHRSVSWYQQTPGQGLQFLFEYFSETQRNKGNFPGRFSGRQFSNSRSEMNVSTLELGDSALYLCASSLEDSRGNTEAFFGQGTRLTVV.

The rearrangement joins TRBV28 to TRBJ2-2, with TRBD1 matching over 7 bases. This CDR3 has 13 amino acids. With 9 bases clipped from V and 1 base from J, the junction kept 2 bases outside the gene matches. CDR1 is MDHEN and CDR2 is SYDVKM in the germline V gene. The CDR3 reads CASYRGNTGELFF. CDR3 DNA: TGTGCCAGTTACAGGGGGAACACCGGGGAGCTGTTTTTT.

The chain uses TRBV6-5 and TRBJ1-2; D is perhaps TRBD1 (5 bases). With 4 bases removed from V and 7 bases from J, the gap between germline ends came to 10 bases. Per germline, CDR1 MNHEY and CDR2 SVGAGI. The CDR3 loop spans 12 amino acids. This chain's CDR3 is CASSSGGIGYTF. The DNA for the CDR3 is TGTGCCAGCAGTTCCGGGGGAATTGGCTACACCTTC.

The V gene is TRBV5-1, the J gene TRBJ2-7; D may be TRBD2 (7 bases). Trimming took off 3 bases at V and 0 bases at J, with 13 bases between the two ends. Germline CDR1 is SGHRS and CDR2 is YFSETQ. This CDR3 is built from 15 residues. CDR3 DNA: TGCGCCAGCAGCTGGGGCGGGGGCAACTCCTACGAGCAGTACTTC. This gives the protein CASSWGGGNSYEQYF.

The chain has TRBV18 and TRBJ1-2; 7 bases line up with TRBD1. Germline-derived CDR1 and CDR2 are KGHSH and LQKENI. There are 14 residues in the CDR3. With V trimmed by 0 bases and J by 8 bases, 6 bases remained unmatched. CDR3 residues: CASSPPARGRGYTF. In DNA, the CDR3 is TGTGCCAGCTCACCACCAGCCAGGGGGAGAGGCTACACCTTC.

This chain connects TRBV5-1 to TRBJ1-5; D is possibly TRBD1 (5 bases). This CDR3 is 14 amino acids long. Trimming stripped 4 bases from V and 5 bases from J, with 13 bases between. CDR1 and CDR2 from the germline V gene are SGHRS and YFSETQ. The CDR3 spells CASSPGGFDQPQHF. CDR3 bases: TGCGCCAGCAGCCCGGGGGGGTTCGATCAGCCCCAGCATTTT.

The chain joins TRBV5-8 to TRBJ1-1; D perhaps matches TRBD1 (5 bases). The V gene lost 0 bases and the J gene lost 0 bases, with 12 bases spanning the gap. This CDR3 spans 16 amino acids. The germline gives CDR1 SGHTS, CDR2 YDEGEE. As DNA, the CDR3 is TGTGCCAGCAGCTTGGTGGGGGGGACCATGAACACTGAAGCTTTCTTT. This sequence encodes CASSLVGGTMNTEAFF.

This chain links TRBV7-9 with TRBJ2-3; D is uncertain. The CDR3 runs 12 residues. Trimming left V 3 bases short and J 4 bases short, with 5 bases between. Germline assignment: CDR1 SEHNR and CDR2 FQNEAQ (reference sequence). As DNA, the CDR3 is TGTGCCAGCAGCTTGGCCCCAGATACGCAGTATTTT. Its protein is CASSLAPDTQYF.

This rearrangement joins TRBV3-1 (or the pseudogene TRBV3-2) to TRBJ1-6; tentative D call: TRBD1 (5 bases). The CDR3 sequence is 16 residues long. V was shortened by 3 bases and J by 0 bases, with 9 bases between the two germline ends. Germline CDR1 LGHDT, CDR2 YNNKEL (reference sequence). The CDR3 region is CASSHADSSYNSPLHF. DNA of the CDR3: TGTGCCAGCAGCCACGCAGACAGCTCCTATAATTCACCCCTCCACTTT.

The chain employs TRBV11-1 and TRBJ2-5, with TRBD2 identical over 9 bases. CDR3 size: 19 residues. Germline V gives CDR1 SGHAT, CDR2 FQDESV (reference sequence). Trimming removed 0 bases from V and 5 bases from J; junction bases left unmatched: 16. CDR3 protein: CASSLAPRGGGAEGETQYF. CDR3 DNA sequence: TGTGCCAGCAGCTTAGCCCCTCGGGGCGGGGGGGCGGAAGGGGAGACCCAGTACTTC.

The chain uses TRBV18 and TRBJ1-1; 9 bases are shared with TRBD1. CDR1 and CDR2 from the germline V gene are KGHSH and LQKENI. V dropped 0 bases and J dropped 5; count of bases not matched to a gene: 13. This CDR3 spans 18 amino acids. Here the CDR3 reads CASSPPSTGGGSLTEAFF. The CDR3 DNA reads as TGTGCCAGCTCACCACCCTCGACAGGGGGGGGAAGTTTGACTGAAGCTTTCTTT.

The genes are TRBV15 and TRBJ1-1; 8 nucleotides line up with TRBD1. The CDR3 is 14 residues long. Trimming cost V 3 bases and J 1 base; bases outside gene matches: 1. Germline assignment: CDR1 LNHNV and CDR2 YYDKDF (reference sequence). CDR3 sequence: CATSRGQENTEAFF. As DNA, the CDR3 is TGTGCCACCAGCAGGGGACAGGAGAACACTGAAGCTTTCTTT.

The chain links TRBV18 to TRBJ2-1; the D is unclear. CDR3 length: 16 amino acids. Germline CDR1 and CDR2: KGHSH and LQKENI. The ends were cut back, 2 bases at V and 5 bases at J, with 16 bases in the middle. The CDR3 loop is CASSPGSSLANNEQFF. The DNA for the CDR3 is TGTGCCAGCTCACCAGGGTCGTCATTAGCTAACAATGAGCAGTTCTTC. The full variable domain, completed using reference TRBV18 and TRBJ2-1, is NAGVMQNPRHLVRRRGQEARLRCSPMKGHSHVYWYRQLPEEGLKFMVYLQKENIIDESGMPKERFSAEFPKEGPSILRIQQVVRGDSAAYFCASSPGSSLANNEQFFGPGTRLTVL.

The chain employs TRBV27 and TRBJ2-7; D might be TRBD1 (5 bases). The V gene lost 0 bases and the J gene lost 1 base, with 22 bases spanning the gap. This CDR3 has 19 residues. Germline assignment: CDR1 MNHEY and CDR2 SMNVEV (reference sequence). CDR3: CASSLSFQGNLRPSYEQYF. CDR3 nucleotides: TGTGCCAGCAGTTTATCGTTCCAGGGAAACTTACGCCCATCCTACGAGCAGTACTTC.

The rearrangement uses TRBV10-2 and TRBJ1-1, with a weak D call TRBD1 (6 bases). The V gene lost 0 bases and the J gene lost 5 bases, with 7 bases spanning the gap. The germline V gene has CDR1 WSHSY and CDR2 SAAADI. The length of the CDR3 is 13 residues. Written as DNA, the CDR3 is TGCGCCAGCAGTGAGTCCAGGGGAACTGAAGCTTTCTTT. Translating it yields CASSESRGTEAFF.

V is TRBV3-1 (or the pseudogene TRBV3-2) and J is TRBJ2-4; no clear D. Looked up from germline, CDR1 is LGHDT and CDR2 is YNNKEL (reference sequence). V lost 2 bases to trimming and J lost 6 bases, with 2 bases between them. The CDR3 contains 11 residues. CDR3 sequence (DNA): TGTGCCAGCAGCCAACGAAACATTCAGTACTTC. Protein: CASSQRNIQYF.

The chain links TRBV28 to TRBJ1-5, with unresolved D. There are 16 residues in the CDR3. Germline CDR1 and CDR2: MDHEN and SYDVKM. V lost 5 bases and J lost 1, with 15 bases in between. The CDR3: CASSTLSLGSNQPQHF. CDR3 sequence (DNA): TGTGCCAGCAGTACCCTTTCCCTTGGCAGCAATCAGCCCCAGCATTTT.

This chain joins TRBV19 and TRBJ2-5; 7 nucleotides line up with TRBD2. Germline lookup yields CDR1 LNHDA and CDR2 SQIVND (reference sequence). The CDR3 runs 17 residues. The trim removed 4 bases at V and 5 bases at J, leaving 16 bases unmatched. CDR3 sequence (DNA): TGTGCCAGTAGTAACCTCCTGGGAGCGGGGATGGGGGAGACCCAGTACTTC. Translated: CASSNLLGAGMGETQYF.

This chain links TRBV28 with TRBJ1-2, with D hard to call. This CDR3 contains 11 residues. The germline CDR1 and CDR2 sequences are MDHEN and SYDVKM. V shed 6 bases and J shed 5 bases, with 7 bases lying between them. The DNA of the CDR3 is TGTGCCAGCAGGGGGAGATATGGCTACACCTTC. Residues: CASRGRYGYTF.

The chain combines TRBV4-1 with TRBJ1-4, with D uncertain. Trimming pared 1 base from V and 8 bases from J, leaving 5 bases between. CDR1 MGHRA and CDR2 YSYEKL come from the germline V gene. The CDR3 spans 12 residues. Written as DNA, the CDR3 is TGCGCCAGCAGCCAAGCAGGAGAAAAACTGTTTTTT. Translation gives CASSQAGEKLFF.

The chain links TRBV27 to TRBJ2-5; 7 bases line up with TRBD1. There are 13 residues in the CDR3. After removal of 6 bases from V and 4 bases from J, the junction contained 5 bases not matched to a gene. Germline lookup yields CDR1 MNHEY and CDR2 SMNVEV (reference sequence). The chain's CDR3 is CASRRAGGETQYF. CDR3 nucleotides: TGTGCCAGCAGGAGAGCAGGGGGAGAGACCCAGTACTTC.

This clone was counted only a few times. The chain links TRBV18 to TRBJ1-1; D ambiguous. The CDR3 totals 16 residues. The germline gives CDR1 KGHSH, CDR2 LQKENI. Trimming shortened V by 2 bases and J by 0 bases, and 13 bases separated the two germline ends. The CDR3 bases are TGTGCCAGCTCACCATATGCGGCAGCATTGAACACTGAAGCTTTCTTT. As protein: CASSPYAAALNTEAFF.

The V and J genes are TRBV9 and TRBJ1-2, with 9 bases fitting TRBD1. Per germline, CDR1 SGDLS and CDR2 YYNGEE. With V trimmed by 4 bases and J by 4 bases, 5 bases remained unmatched. The CDR3 spans 14 residues. The CDR3: CASSPQGAGYGYTF. The CDR3 DNA sequence: TGTGCCAGCAGCCCACAGGGGGCTGGCTATGGCTACACCTTC. Full variable domain (remainder filled in from reference TRBV9 and TRBJ1-2): DSGVTQTPKHLITATGQRVTLRCSPRSGDLSVYWYQQSLDQGLQFLIQYYNGEERAKGNILERFSAQQFPDLHSELNLSSLELGDSALYFCASSPQGAGYGYTFGSGTRLTVV.

The chain employs TRBV19 and TRBJ1-5; D is uncertain. The CDR3 is 12 amino acids. Germline loops: CDR1 LNHDA, CDR2 SQIVND (reference sequence). V shed 7 bases and J shed 5 bases, with 9 bases lying between them. This CDR3 is CASTSGYQPQHF. The CDR3 bases are TGTGCCAGTACATCAGGTTATCAGCCCCAGCATTTT. Full variable domain (missing parts from reference TRBV19 and TRBJ1-5): DGGITQSPKYLFRKEGQNVTLSCEQNLNHDAMYWYRQDPGQGLRLIYYSQIVNDFQKGDIAEGYSVSREKKESFPLTVTSAQKNPTAFYLCASTSGYQPQHFGDGTRLSIL.

The chain recombines TRBV28 with TRBJ2-3; TRBD1 is a possible D gene (6 bases). In germline, CDR1 is MDHEN, CDR2 SYDVKM. V lost 6 bases and J 7 bases, leaving 20 bases between the germline ends. This CDR3 contains 15 residues. The CDR3 bases are TGTGCCAGCAGCGCAACAGGGATGGAGTTTAATACGCAGTATTTT. Translating gives CASSATGMEFNTQYF.

The rearrangement uses TRBV20-1 and TRBJ1-5; TRBD1 matches at 9 bases. The J segment lost 15 bases and the V segment lost 6 bases, leaving 9 bases of the junction unmatched. CDR1 is DFQATT, CDR2 SNEGSKA, per germline (reference sequence). The CDR3 runs to 11 residues. This CDR3 is CSAPDRGVPHF. CDR3 in DNA: TGCAGTGCACCTGACAGGGGGGTTCCGCATTTT.